The rows below give T cell receptor beta chains drawn from one sample of a study of T-cell reconstitution after alpha-beta-depleted transplantation in children. TCRdb ran MiXCR on the PCR reads and lists one entry per CDR3 protein. Of more than 200,000 distinct CDR3 sequences in the sample, approximately 9.9% were seen once. Sample: PBMCs from the stem cell graft donor, taken from the stem cell graft. Every receptor here comes from a human donor who donated a stem cell graft to a child with SCID. CDR3s include the opening cysteine and the closing phenylalanine or tryptophan. The D gene is left open where the match is weak. Rows give clone size only sometimes, using once, few, many, or a class for an expanded clone.

TRBD1 | TRBJ1-2 | many | TRBV7-9 | CASSLGTGGADYGYTF | TGTGCCAGCAGCTTAGGGACAGGGGGCGCTGACTATGGCTACACCTTC
. | TRBJ1-1 | few | TRBV29-1 | CSVSPGTANTEAFF | TGCAGCGTATCCCCCGGGACCGCGAACACTGAAGCTTTCTTT
. | TRBJ1-5 | many | TRBV12-3/TRBV12-4 | CASSLKGPNSNQPQHF | TGTGCCAGCAGTTTGAAGGGGCCGAATAGCAATCAGCCCCAGCATTTT
. | TRBJ1-1 | many | TRBV5-1 | CASSLGGTSASEAFF | TGCGCCAGCAGCTTGGGGGGGACATCTGCCTCTGAAGCTTTCTTT
TRBD1 | TRBJ1-1 | . | TRBV24-1 | CATSRQGGTEAFF | TGTGCCACCAGCCGACAGGGGGGAACTGAAGCTTTCTTT
. | TRBJ2-6 | many | TRBV3-1 | CASSNRGGANVLTF | TGTGCCAGCAGCAACCGAGGGGGGGCCAACGTCCTGACTTTC
. | TRBJ1-5 | few | TRBV20-1 | CCASGWQQSGGQPQHF | TGCTGTGCTAGTGGATGGCAGCAGTCCGGAGGACAGCCCCAGCATTTT
. | TRBJ2-2 | many | TRBV7-2 | CASSLDLGTGELFF | TGTGCCAGCAGCTTAGATTTGGGTACCGGGGAGCTGTTTTTT
TRBD1 | TRBJ1-6 | many | TRBV10-3 | CAISEQGQEYNSPLHF | TGTGCCATCAGTGAACAGGGACAGGAGTATAATTCACCCCTCCACTTT
. | TRBJ2-1 | few | TRBV20-1 | CSARDLHSVPNEQFF | TGCAGTGCTAGAGATCTCCACTCTGTTCCCAATGAGCAGTTCTTC
TRBD1 | TRBJ2-2 | many | TRBV7-2 | CASSPLTGGTGELFF | TGTGCCAGCAGCCCCTTAACAGGGGGCACCGGGGAGCTGTTTTTT
TRBD2 | TRBJ2-3 | many | TRBV12-3/TRBV12-4 | CASSFSSGVQDTQYF | TGTGCCAGCAGTTTCTCAAGCGGGGTACAAGATACGCAGTATTTT
TRBD1 | TRBJ2-7 | many | TRBV2 | CASTQGPYEQYF | TGTGCCAGCACACAGGGGCCCTACGAGCAGTACTTC
TRBD1 | TRBJ2-3 | many | TRBV4-1 | CASSQVGTGVTKRRDTQYF | TGCGCCAGCAGCCAAGTCGGGACAGGAGTGACGAAAAGGCGGGATACGCAGTATTTT
. | TRBJ1-1 | once | TRBV7-8 | CASSANTNTEAFF | TGTGCCAGCAGCGCCAACACGAACACTGAAGCTTTCTTT
. | TRBJ2-7 | many | TRBV20-1 | CSADIQREQYF | TGCAGTGCTGACATCCAACGCGAGCAGTACTTC
. | TRBJ2-7 | many | TRBV7-6 | CASSLYQGLGSYEQYF | TGTGCCAGCAGCTTATACCAGGGGCTTGGTAGCTACGAGCAGTACTTC
. | TRBJ1-5 | many | TRBV12-3/TRBV12-4 | CASSPTAYSNQPQHF | TGTGCCAGCAGTCCTACAGCTTATAGCAATCAGCCCCAGCATTTT
. | TRBJ2-7 | many | TRBV12-3/TRBV12-4 | CASSSTLSSYEQYF | TGTGCCAGCAGCTCAACATTGAGCTCCTACGAGCAGTACTTC
. | TRBJ2-5 | . | TRBV7-6 | CASSLAVGLETQYF | TGTGCCAGCAGCTTAGCGGTGGGGCTTGAGACCCAGTACTTC
. | TRBJ1-2 | many | TRBV2 | CASSEDSLYTF | TGTGCCAGCAGTGAGGACAGCCTCTACACCTTC
. | TRBJ1-2 | few | TRBV15 | CATSRDYGLFHGYTF | TGTGCCACCAGCAGAGATTACGGGCTTTTCCATGGCTACACCTTC
TRBD1 | TRBJ2-3 | many | TRBV5-1 | CASSSATGGPRSTQYF | TGCGCCAGCAGCTCGGCGACAGGGGGCCCAAGAAGTACGCAGTATTTT
TRBD1 | TRBJ1-1 | many | TRBV15 | CATSRDRGRGLSFSLNTEAFF | TGTGCCACCAGCAGAGATCGTGGCAGGGGGCTCTCCTTTTCCCTGAACACTGAAGCTTTCTTT
. | TRBJ1-2 | many | TRBV5-8 | CASSLEGHPNYGYTF | TGTGCCAGCAGCTTGGAGGGACACCCTAACTATGGCTACACCTTC
. | TRBJ2-7 | many | TRBV5-1 | CASAGLHSYEQYF | TGCGCCAGCGCGGGACTCCACTCCTACGAGCAGTACTTC
. | TRBJ2-4 | many | TRBV28 | CASSLFQGSAKNIQYF | TGTGCCAGCAGTTTATTCCAGGGGTCAGCCAAAAACATTCAGTACTTC
. | TRBJ1-2 | many | TRBV10-3 | CATGPGSPNYGYTF | TGTGCCACCGGACCAGGGTCCCCTAACTATGGCTACACCTTC
. | TRBJ2-5 | many | TRBV12-5 | CASGLVGQETQYF | TGTGCTAGTGGTTTGGTCGGACAAGAGACCCAGTACTTC
. | TRBJ1-2 | many | TRBV5-1 | CASSLPSSASYGYTF | TGCGCCAGCAGCTTACCCAGTTCCGCCTCATATGGCTACACCTTC
. | TRBJ1-4 | many | TRBV20-1 | CSASIPGREEKLFF | TGCAGTGCTAGTATCCCGGGCAGAGAAGAAAAACTGTTTTTT
. | TRBJ2-1 | many | TRBV20-1 | CSAAKYNEQFF | TGCAGTGCGGCAAAATACAATGAGCAGTTCTTC
TRBD1 | TRBJ1-2 | . | TRBV20-1 | CSAPVNRGGGGYTF | TGCAGTGCTCCAGTGAACAGGGGAGGGGGTGGCTACACCTTC
TRBD1 | TRBJ1-2 | many | TRBV5-1 | CASSPGQGRGYGYTF | TGCGCCAGCAGCCCCGGACAGGGGAGGGGCTATGGCTACACCTTC
TRBD1 | TRBJ1-6 | many | TRBV7-2 | CASSSKTGEDSPLHF | TGTGCCAGCAGCTCCAAGACAGGGGAGGATTCACCCCTCCACTTT
. | TRBJ2-7 | many | TRBV10-3 | CATKQADEQYF | TGTGCCACGAAACAGGCGGACGAGCAGTACTTC
TRBD1 | TRBJ1-6 | . | TRBV7-4 | CASSHRGGNSPLHF | TGTGCCAGCAGCCACAGGGGTGGTAATTCACCCCTCCACTTT
. | TRBJ2-7 | many | TRBV5-1 | CASSLRAVGSRSYEQYF | TGCGCCAGCAGCTTGCGGGCTGTCGGAAGTAGGTCCTACGAGCAGTACTTC
TRBD2 | TRBJ2-2 | . | TRBV7-9 | CASSRIAGATGELFF | TGTGCCAGCAGCCGGATAGCGGGGGCAACCGGGGAGCTGTTTTTT
. | TRBJ1-5 | many | TRBV2 | CASSGRGQPQHF | TGTGCCAGCAGTGGCAGGGGCCAGCCCCAGCATTTT
. | TRBJ2-7 | many | TRBV5-1 | CASSLGPTYEQYF | TGCGCCAGCAGCTTGGGTCCCACCTACGAGCAGTACTTC
. | TRBJ2-3 | many | TRBV20-1 | CSARDRGSDTQYF | TGCAGTGCTAGAGACAGGGGATCAGATACGCAGTATTTT
. | TRBJ1-2 | few | TRBV7-8 | CASSLAGDGMYYGYTF | TGTGCCAGCAGCTTAGCGGGGGACGGCATGTACTATGGCTACACCTTC
. | TRBJ2-1 | many | TRBV7-6 | CASSRNQGNEQFF | TGTGCCAGCAGTCGTAACCAGGGCAATGAGCAGTTCTTC
. | TRBJ1-1 | many | TRBV19 | CASSMGNTEAFF | TGTGCCAGTAGTATGGGGAACACTGAAGCTTTCTTT
. | TRBJ1-2 | many | TRBV20-1 | CSAPSPTRAPYGYTF | TGCAGTGCCCCCTCCCCGACAAGGGCCCCCTATGGCTACACCTTC
. | TRBJ2-1 | many | TRBV10-3 | CAIRPRTDNNEQFF | TGTGCCATCAGGCCACGGACAGACAACAATGAGCAGTTCTTC
. | TRBJ2-2 | many | TRBV5-1 | CASSFGQAAGELFF | TGCGCCAGCAGCTTCGGCCAGGCCGCCGGGGAGCTGTTTTTT
. | TRBJ1-3 | many | TRBV7-9 | CASSLGAAGSGNTIYF | TGTGCCAGCAGCTTAGGGGCAGCCGGCTCTGGAAACACCATATATTTT
. | TRBJ2-7 | many | TRBV20-1 | CSARDRAAPYEQYF | TGCAGTGCTAGAGATAGGGCGGCTCCCTACGAGCAGTACTTC
. | TRBJ1-4 | many | TRBV12-3/TRBV12-4 | CASSFSRTKNEKLFF | TGTGCCAGCAGTTTTTCCCGGACCAAAAATGAAAAACTGTTTTTT
TRBD1 | TRBJ2-1 | . | TRBV7-9 | CASIPGQGAEQFF | TGTGCCAGCATCCCAGGACAGGGCGCTGAGCAGTTCTTC
. | TRBJ2-7 | many | TRBV5-1 | CASSLVTDSYEQYF | TGCGCCAGCAGCTTGGTCACAGACTCCTACGAGCAGTACTTC
. | TRBJ2-5 | few | TRBV28 | CASSRGRLGFRETQYF | TGTGCCAGCAGTAGAGGGAGATTGGGCTTTCGGGAGACCCAGTACTTC
. | TRBJ2-1 | . | TRBV2 | CASSETFGQEYNEQFF | TGTGCCAGCAGTGAGACTTTTGGGCAGGAATACAATGAGCAGTTCTTC
TRBD2 | TRBJ2-3 | many | TRBV7-9 | CASSFTSGVSTDTQYF | TGTGCCAGCAGCTTTACTAGCGGGGTGAGCACAGATACGCAGTATTTT
TRBD1 | TRBJ2-3 | few | TRBV5-1 | CASSPGQVSTDTQYF | TGCGCCAGCAGCCCCGGACAGGTTAGCACAGATACGCAGTATTTT
TRBD1 | TRBJ1-6 | many | TRBV20-1 | CSAAGTGAYNSPLHF | TGCAGTGCTGCCGGGACAGGGGCCTATAATTCACCCCTCCACTTT